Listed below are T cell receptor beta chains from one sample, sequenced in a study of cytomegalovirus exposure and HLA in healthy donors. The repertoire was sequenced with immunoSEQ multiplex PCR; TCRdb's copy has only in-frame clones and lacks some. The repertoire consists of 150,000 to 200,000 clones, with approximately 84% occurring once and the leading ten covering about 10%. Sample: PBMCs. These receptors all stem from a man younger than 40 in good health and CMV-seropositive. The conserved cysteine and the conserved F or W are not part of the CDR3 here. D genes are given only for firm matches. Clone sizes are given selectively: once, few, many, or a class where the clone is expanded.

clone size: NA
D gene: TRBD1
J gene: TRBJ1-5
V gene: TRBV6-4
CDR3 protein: ASSDNEQGYQPQH

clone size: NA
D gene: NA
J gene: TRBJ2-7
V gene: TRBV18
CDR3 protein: ASSINPSGDYEQY

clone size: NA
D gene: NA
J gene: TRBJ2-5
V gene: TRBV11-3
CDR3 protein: ASSTGGVGQETQY

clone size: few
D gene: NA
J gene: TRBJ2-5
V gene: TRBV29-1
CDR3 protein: SVQQETQY

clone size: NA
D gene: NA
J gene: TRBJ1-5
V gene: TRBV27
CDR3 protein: ASGPGYNQPQH

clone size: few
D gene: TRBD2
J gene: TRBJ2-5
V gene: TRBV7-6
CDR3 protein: ASSLETGGLGETQY

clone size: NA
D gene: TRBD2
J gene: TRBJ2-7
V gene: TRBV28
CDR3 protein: ASSPSGTIAYEQY

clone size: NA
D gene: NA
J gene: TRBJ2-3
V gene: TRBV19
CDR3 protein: ASSIGRDTQY

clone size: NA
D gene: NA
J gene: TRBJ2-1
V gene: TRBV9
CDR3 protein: ASSQMYNEQF

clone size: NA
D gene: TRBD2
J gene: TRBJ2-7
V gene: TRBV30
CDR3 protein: AWSRRGTFSGTNDYEQY

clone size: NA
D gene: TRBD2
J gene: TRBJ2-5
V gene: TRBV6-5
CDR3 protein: ASSPSLAGGETQY

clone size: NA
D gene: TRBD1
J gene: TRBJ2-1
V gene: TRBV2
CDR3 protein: ASRVGTGGWEEQF

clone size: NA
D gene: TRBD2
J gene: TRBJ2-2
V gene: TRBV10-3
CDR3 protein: AISGTSAGGELF

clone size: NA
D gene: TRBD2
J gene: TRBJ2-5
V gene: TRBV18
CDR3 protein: ASSPVREGTETQY

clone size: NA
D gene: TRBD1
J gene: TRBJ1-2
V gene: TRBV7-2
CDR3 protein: ASSEGTAFNYGYT

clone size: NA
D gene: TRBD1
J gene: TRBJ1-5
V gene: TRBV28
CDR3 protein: ASRLGTARNQPQH

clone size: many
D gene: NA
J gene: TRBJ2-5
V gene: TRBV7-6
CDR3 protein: ASSLSREETQY

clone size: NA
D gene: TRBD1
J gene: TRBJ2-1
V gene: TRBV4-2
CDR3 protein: ASSPDRNEQF

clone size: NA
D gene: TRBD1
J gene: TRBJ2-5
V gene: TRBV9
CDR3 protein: ASSPGGQGRETQY

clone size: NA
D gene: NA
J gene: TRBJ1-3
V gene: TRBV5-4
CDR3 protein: ASSPTGPSSGNTIY

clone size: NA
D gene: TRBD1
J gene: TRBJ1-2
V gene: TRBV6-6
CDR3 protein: ASSYTGQGYGYT

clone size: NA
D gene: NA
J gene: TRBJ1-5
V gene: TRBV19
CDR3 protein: ASTGRDGQPQH

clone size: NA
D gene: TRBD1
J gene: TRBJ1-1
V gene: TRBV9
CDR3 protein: ASSVGGQVNTEAF

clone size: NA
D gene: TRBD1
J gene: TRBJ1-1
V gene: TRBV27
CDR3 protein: ASSTQGEWAEAF

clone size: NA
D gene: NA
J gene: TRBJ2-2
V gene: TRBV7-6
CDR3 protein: ASSLGDSYTGELF

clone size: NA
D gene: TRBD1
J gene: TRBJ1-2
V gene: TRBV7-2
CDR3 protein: ASDTDRARGRYT

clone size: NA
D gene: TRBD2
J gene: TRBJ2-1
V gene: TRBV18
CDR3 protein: ASSPGLAGYNEQF

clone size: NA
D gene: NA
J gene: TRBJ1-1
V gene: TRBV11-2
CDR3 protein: ASSFPGRLGGTEAF

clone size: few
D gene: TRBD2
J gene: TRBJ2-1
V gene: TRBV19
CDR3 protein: ASSMFGLGLYNEQF

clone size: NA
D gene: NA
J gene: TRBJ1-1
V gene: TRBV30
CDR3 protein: AWGRGANTEAF

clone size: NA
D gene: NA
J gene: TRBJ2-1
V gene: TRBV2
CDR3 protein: ASSGNAYNEQF

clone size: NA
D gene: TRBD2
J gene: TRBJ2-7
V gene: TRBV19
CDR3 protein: ASSRTSGALEQY

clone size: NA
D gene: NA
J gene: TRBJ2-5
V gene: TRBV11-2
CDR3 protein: ASSPPERAQY

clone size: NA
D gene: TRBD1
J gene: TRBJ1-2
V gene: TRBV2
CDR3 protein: ASSEALPGQGAFGYT

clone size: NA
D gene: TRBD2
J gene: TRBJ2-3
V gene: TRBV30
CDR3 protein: AWSSPIAGGVDTQY

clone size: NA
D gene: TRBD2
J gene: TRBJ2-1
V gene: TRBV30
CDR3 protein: AWNPLAGAYNEQF

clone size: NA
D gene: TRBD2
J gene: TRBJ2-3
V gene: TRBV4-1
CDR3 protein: ASSQRLAGGKTDTQY

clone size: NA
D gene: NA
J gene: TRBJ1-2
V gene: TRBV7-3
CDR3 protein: ASSLSNGNYGYT

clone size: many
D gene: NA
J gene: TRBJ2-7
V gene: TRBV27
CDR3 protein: ASSLSGLGSSYEQY

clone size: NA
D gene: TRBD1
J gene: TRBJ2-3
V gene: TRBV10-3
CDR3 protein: AIRQGASTDTQY

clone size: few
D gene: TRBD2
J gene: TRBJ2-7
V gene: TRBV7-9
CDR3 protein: ASSELAGEDEQY

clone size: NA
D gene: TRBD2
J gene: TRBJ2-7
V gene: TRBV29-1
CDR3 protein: SVLVLLAATDDYEQY